The rows below give T cell receptor beta chains drawn from one sample of a study of shared clonotypes between healthy human individuals. Here immunoSEQ multiplex PCR was the method, and the copy in TCRdb shows in-frame clones only, minus some. This sample yields some 790,000 clones, of which 72% are seen a single time; under 2% belongs to the top ten. The sample taken for sequencing was memory CD4+ T cells sorted from blood. These receptor sequences come from a woman in her 30s in good health. CDR3s include the opening cysteine and the closing phenylalanine or tryptophan.

>TRBJ2-7|TRBV18
CASSPQPELTEQYF
>TRBJ2-1|TRBV29-1
CSVEGTSVYEQFF
>TRBJ1-1|TRBV18
CASSRQGATVGTEAFF
>TRBJ1-1|TRBV7-3
CASSLGEDTEAFF
>TRBJ2-2|TRBV5-1
CASSGDSTNTGELFF
>TRBJ1-5|TRBV6-1
CASSESRNQPQHF
>TRBJ1-2|TRBV5-1
CASSFDNYGYTF
>TRBJ2-4|TRBV5-1
CASSPSGRAKNIQYF
>TRBJ2-2|TRBV19
CASSIGQVGRGTGELFF
>TRBJ1-3|TRBV19
CASTDSRQGISGNTIYF
>TRBJ2-1|TRBV5-1
CASSLHGADNEQFF
>TRBJ2-7|TRBV5-6
CASSLTGYYEQYF
>TRBJ1-4|TRBV11-2
CASSPGQGVRKLFF
>TRBJ2-7|TRBV5-1
CASSLATGGIEQYF
>TRBJ1-2|TRBV29-1
CSVENGYTF
>TRBJ2-2|TRBV5-1
CASSLTSGGNTGELFF
>TRBJ2-1|TRBV7-3
CASSSGQGNEQFF
>TRBJ2-1|TRBV5-1
CASSSGTGVINEQFF
>TRBJ2-5|TRBV6-1
CASSGFVGHGETQYF
>TRBJ2-7|TRBV7-2
CASSRDRAVGEQYF
>TRBJ2-7|TRBV10-1
CASSEQSGGPGEQYF
>TRBJ1-2|TRBV7-9
CASSSQGPGGYTF
>TRBJ1-2|TRBV6-1
CASREQEFYGYTF
>TRBJ2-3|TRBV29-1
CSTSWDPRDTQYF
>TRBJ1-5|TRBV4-1
CASSQERGSNQPQHF
>TRBJ2-7|TRBV7-3
CASSPRQGPYEQYF
>TRBJ1-4|TRBV28
CASSLGAAEKLFF
>TRBJ1-5|TRBV5-1
CASSLEGGGNQPQHF
>TRBJ2-4|TRBV29-1
CSGVKPDLNIQYF
>TRBJ2-7|TRBV6-1
CASSDLGLPSYEQYF
>TRBJ1-4|TRBV6-5
CASSSGQGSEKLFF
>TRBJ1-1|TRBV2
CASSPTGVVTEAFF
>TRBJ2-7|TRBV29-1
CSVGGGTYEQYF
>TRBJ1-5|TRBV19
CASSIMSLNQPQHF
>TRBJ2-7|TRBV14
CASSRFNGGGGSYEQYF
>TRBJ2-7|TRBV2
CASSVGLAGAGEQYF
>TRBJ1-1|TRBV11-2
CASSLGHLNTEAFF
>TRBJ1-5|TRBV5-1
CASSLHGVGQPQHF
>TRBJ1-5|TRBV4-1
CASRQMTGAINQPQHF
>TRBJ2-7|TRBV4-2
CASSQDRRTGLYEQYF
>TRBJ2-1|TRBV19
CASSTGHNEQFF
>TRBJ1-5|TRBV29-1
CSVGADSSNQPQHF
>TRBJ2-1|TRBV11-3
CASSSGLAFNEQFF
>TRBJ2-3|TRBV7-6
CASSRTSTDTQYF
>TRBJ2-1|TRBV25-1
CASSESGSGRVNEQFF
>TRBJ2-2|TRBV2
CASSEALGRTGELFF
>TRBJ1-3|TRBV15
CATSRDQVGGGNTIYF
>TRBJ2-2|TRBV4-1
CASSLAGGLGGELFF
>TRBJ1-5|TRBV14
CASSPDEYSNQPQHF
>TRBJ1-1|TRBV7-3
CASSLQWGTEAFF
>TRBJ1-2|TRBV5-1
CASSLEGASHGYTF
>TRBJ1-2|TRBV28
CASSFRGGRANYGYTF
>TRBJ1-2|TRBV15
CATSLNRDRYGYTF
>TRBJ1-5|TRBV7-9
CASSPGRNQPQHF
>TRBJ1-3|TRBV30
CAEGSFSGNTIYF
>TRBJ1-2|TRBV5-4
CASSFGEGGYTF
>TRBJ2-7|TRBV28
CASSLEGTRKYEQYF
>TRBJ2-3|TRBV6-6
CASSDRGLYTDTQYF
>TRBJ2-3|TRBV11-1
CASTSSSGSNADTQYF